The 10 T cell receptor beta chains below were found in one sample sequenced in a study of CD8+ T cells in alopecia areata. Stated treatment: oral pan-JAK inhibitor, 5-10 mg twice daily. Investigators isolated RNA and reverse transcribed it into cDNA to act as the sequencing template. Assay: immunoSEQ multiplex PCR; the TCRdb copy retains only in-frame clones and omits some. The sample holds just over 150,000 clones, approximately 65% seen once. The specimen comprised CD4+ T cells sorted from blood, sampled at week 4, from a patient treated with tofacitinib. These receptors all come from a human donor with alopecia areata.

V and J are TRBV30 and TRBJ1-4, with D unresolved. Looked up from germline, CDR1 is GTSNPN and CDR2 is SVGIG (reference sequence). Trimming removed 3 bases from V and 8 bases from J, with 10 bases in between. The CDR3 length is 12 residues. CDR3 DNA: TGTGCCTGGAGACAGCGCGGCGAAAAACTGTTTTTT. It encodes CAWRQRGEKLFF.

The rearrangement joins TRBV30 to TRBJ2-1, with 7 bases matching TRBD1. The CDR3 length is 14 residues. Looked up from germline, CDR1 is GTSNPN and CDR2 is SVGIG (reference sequence). With V trimmed by 1 base and J by 7 bases, 7 bases remained unmatched. The chain's CDR3 is CAWSDGQELNEQFF. The CDR3 DNA is TGTGCCTGGAGTGACGGACAGGAACTAAATGAGCAGTTCTTC. Supplemented by reference TRBV30 and TRBJ2-1, the full variable domain reads SQTIHQWPATLVQPVGSPLSLECTVEGTSNPNLYWYRQAAGRGLQLLFYSVGIGQISSEVPQNLSASRPQDRQFILSSKKLLLSDSGFYLCAWSDGQELNEQFFGPGTRLTVL.

This clone has just one count. The junction departs from germline at one end; a sequencing error may be responsible. This chain connects TRBV29-1 to TRBJ1-1; 8 bases map to TRBD1. The CDR3 totals 13 residues. Germline CDR1 and CDR2: SQVTM and ANQGSEA. CDR3 in amino acids: CSAPDRVKTEAFF. In nucleotides, the CDR3 is TGCAGCGCTCCGGACAGGGTGAAAACTGAAGCTTTCTTT.

This chain uses TRBV19 with TRBJ1-2; 7 bases align to TRBD1. This CDR3 is built from 13 residues. The V gene end was trimmed by 5 bases and the J gene end by 3 bases; junction bases not matched to a gene: 3. Germline loops: CDR1 LNHDA, CDR2 SQIVND (reference sequence). DNA of the CDR3: TGTGCCAGTAGTTACGACAGGGACTATGGCTACACCTTC. Protein: CASSYDRDYGYTF.

V and J are TRBV30 and TRBJ1-6; D ambiguous. V was trimmed by 5 bases and J by 2 bases, leaving 13 bases between them. The CDR3 is 15 residues long. Per germline, CDR1 GTSNPN and CDR2 SVGIG (reference sequence). CDR3 in amino acids: CAWALRPAYNSPLHF. The CDR3 DNA reads as TGTGCCTGGGCCTTGAGACCGGCCTATAATTCACCCCTCCACTTT.

This chain connects TRBV27 to TRBJ2-5; D is uncertain. CDR3 size: 15 residues. CDR1 and CDR2 from the germline V gene are MNHEY and SMNVEV (reference sequence). V was shortened by 1 base and J by 5 bases, with 14 bases between the two germline ends. The CDR3 here is CASSLFGPGTETQYF. For the CDR3, the DNA is TGTGCCAGCAGTTTATTCGGACCGGGTACGGAGACCCAGTACTTC.

The V gene is TRBV10-2, the J gene TRBJ1-5, with D possibly being TRBD1 (6 bases). Per the germline V gene, CDR1 is WSHSY and CDR2 is SAAADI. The CDR3 runs 15 residues. Trimming cost V 6 bases and J 2 bases, with 14 bases left between them. The CDR3 region is CASSAGGGGNQPQHF. CDR3 coding DNA: TGCGCCAGCAGCGCAGGAGGGGGAGGCAATCAGCCCCAGCATTTT.

The rearrangement joins TRBV11-2 to TRBJ2-5; a possible D gene is TRBD2 (6 bases). The CDR3 covers 17 residues. CDR1 is SGHAT, CDR2 FQNNGV, per germline. Trimming pared 5 bases from V and 4 bases from J, leaving 23 bases between. CDR3: CASSPRRAGRPTETQYF. In nucleotides, the CDR3 is TGTGCCAGCAGCCCACGGCGGGCGGGACGCCCCACAGAGACCCAGTACTTC.

In regard to this clone: The same CDR3 is also encoded by other DNA sequences in this sample. The CDR3 sequence: CSVAGNQETQYF. The CDR3 DNA reads as TGCAGCGTGGCAGGGAACCAAGAGACCCAGTACTTC. The chain employs TRBV29-1 and TRBJ2-5; D is perhaps TRBD1 (5 bases). The length of the CDR3 is 12 residues. Germline CDR1 reads SQVTM; CDR2 reads ANQGSEA. V dropped 6 bases and J dropped 0 bases, with 8 bases sitting between them.

Comment on this clone: Other DNA variants within this sample encode the same CDR3. The chain couples TRBV30 to TRBJ1-5; maybe TRBD1 (6 bases). V was clipped by 0 bases and J by 6 bases, with 12 bases between them. The CDR3 has 14 residues. CDR1 and CDR2 from the germline V gene are GTSNPN and SVGIG (reference sequence). CDR3: CAWSVLGRGQPQHF. The CDR3 DNA reads as TGTGCCTGGAGTGTACTTGGCAGGGGTCAGCCCCAGCATTTT.